These 18 T cell receptor beta chains were sequenced from one sample in a study of technical replicates of blood from a handful of donors. Repertoires were generated with immunoSEQ multiplex PCR, while TCRdb's copy carries only in-frame clones and drops some. This sample carries about 56,000 clones, around 96% of them seen once, and the ten largest clones take roughly 3.1%. Sample: PBMCs. Every receptor here comes from a human donor in good health. Some clones in this sample may be carry-over from other donors' samples.

This chain links TRBV6-1 with TRBJ2-1; TRBD1 is a possible D gene (6 bases). Germline V gene lookup returns CDR1 MNHNS and CDR2 SASEGT. The CDR3 has 14 amino acids. Trimming shortened V by 6 bases and J by 8 bases, and 17 bases separated the two germline ends. The CDR3 DNA reads TGTGCCAGCAGCTACTTCAGGGGACGGGATGAGCAGTTCTTC. Its protein is CASSYFRGRDEQFF.

V usage is TRBV11-2 and J usage is TRBJ2-3, with D perhaps TRBD1 (5 bases). Trimming removed 5 bases at V and 2 bases at J, with 8 bases between. Germline CDR1 SGHAT, CDR2 FQNNGV. The CDR3 loop spans 13 amino acids. CDR3 in amino acids: CASSHGHTDTQYF. CDR3 bases: TGTGCCAGCAGCCACGGACACACAGATACGCAGTATTTT.

The chain is built from TRBV5-6 and TRBJ1-2; 9 bases agree with TRBD1. The CDR3 is 15 amino acids. CDR1 SGHDT and CDR2 YYEEEE come from the germline V gene. V shed 0 bases, J shed 3 bases, and the junction held 3 bases outside the gene matches. In nucleotides, the CDR3 is TGTGCCAGCAGCTTGGGGACAGGGGATTACTATGGCTACACCTTC. The encoded protein is CASSLGTGDYYGYTF. Full variable domain (remainder filled in from reference TRBV5-6 and TRBJ1-2): DAGVTQSPTHLIKTRGQQVTLRCSPKSGHDTVSWYQQALGQGPQFIFQYYEEEERQRGNFPDRFSGHQFPNYSSELNVNALLLGDSALYLCASSLGTGDYYGYTFGSGTRLTVV.

The genes are TRBV6-6 and TRBJ2-3; 9 nucleotides line up with TRBD2. Germline CDR1 MNHNY, CDR2 SVGAGI (reference sequence). The CDR3 contains 14 residues. V lost 6 bases and J lost 7; bases outside the gene matches: 8. The CDR3 protein is CASSDSGGTNTQYF. The CDR3 DNA reads as TGTGCCAGCAGCGATAGCGGGGGCACGAATACGCAGTATTTT.

This chain connects TRBV2 to TRBJ2-1, with TRBD2 matching 8 bases. This CDR3 comprises 16 residues. After removal of 1 base from V and 4 bases from J, the junction contained 6 bases not matched to a gene. The germline gives CDR1 SNHLY, CDR2 FYNNEI. The CDR3 protein is CASSEDWASGYNEQFF. DNA for the CDR3: TGTGCCAGCAGTGAAGACTGGGCTAGCGGGTACAATGAGCAGTTCTTC.

The J gene is TRBJ2-3, the V gene TRBV4-3, with TRBD1 matching over 7 bases. In germline, CDR1 is LGHNA, CDR2 YSLEER. J lost 2 bases, V lost 1 base, and 6 bases had no gene match. The CDR3 contains 16 residues. The CDR3 loop reads CASSQGGGPNTDTQYF. In DNA, the CDR3 is TGCGCCAGCAGCCAAGGAGGGGGCCCCAACACAGATACGCAGTATTTT.

The chain employs TRBV4-2 and TRBJ1-5; TRBD1 matches 7 bases. Germline CDR1 is LGHNA and CDR2 is YNFKEQ. Trimming at V came to 4 bases and at J to 6 bases, leaving 9 bases not matched to a gene. This CDR3 has 15 amino acids. The CDR3 DNA follows: TGTGCCAGCAGCCTGAAGACAGGGACGGTTCAGCCCCAGCATTTT. Protein: CASSLKTGTVQPQHF.

V and J are TRBV10-3 and TRBJ1-2; D is unclear. There are 14 residues in the CDR3. V shed 3 bases and J shed 4 bases, with 12 bases lying between them. Germline assignment: CDR1 ENHRY and CDR2 SYGVKD. This CDR3 is CAISDLEALYGYTF. DNA for the CDR3: TGTGCCATCAGTGATTTAGAGGCACTCTATGGCTACACCTTC.

The chain employs TRBV5-1 and TRBJ2-1, with TRBD2 matching over 7 bases. Germline loops: CDR1 SGHRS, CDR2 YFSETQ. Trimming removed 1 base from V and 5 bases from J; junction bases left unmatched: 6. The CDR3 loop spans 15 amino acids. In DNA, the CDR3 is TGCGCCAGCAGCTTGAGCCCTAGCGGCAACAATGAGCAGTTCTTC. It specifies CASSLSPSGNNEQFF.

J is TRBJ1-5 and V is TRBV6-6, with 9 nucleotides matching TRBD1. This CDR3 comprises 15 residues. Losses at the gene ends were 2 bases for V and 4 bases for J; bases not matched to a gene: 3. Looked up from germline, CDR1 is MNHNY and CDR2 is SVGAGI (reference sequence). As DNA, the CDR3 is TGTGCCAGCAGTTACCAGGACAGGGGAAATCAGCCCCAGCATTTT. This codes for CASSYQDRGNQPQHF.

This clone has a handful of counts. The chain joins TRBV2 to TRBJ1-6; 7 nucleotides match TRBD1. Germline values: CDR1 SNHLY, CDR2 FYNNEI. The ends lost 2 bases at V and 5 bases at J; junction bases unmatched: 3. There are 15 residues in the CDR3. CDR3 nucleotides: TGTGCCAGCAGTGAAAGGGGGACAGATAATTCACCCCTCCACTTT. Protein: CASSERGTDNSPLHF.

The genes are TRBV7-2 and TRBJ2-7; maybe TRBD1 (5 bases). The germline CDR1 and CDR2 sequences are SGHTA and FQGNSA. Trimming shortened V by 5 bases and J by 3 bases, and 17 bases separated the two germline ends. This CDR3 spans 15 amino acids. The DNA of the CDR3 is TGTGCCAGCAGCGCCAGCCCGACAGACAACTACGAGCAGTACTTC. This codes for CASSASPTDNYEQYF.

V gene TRBV19 combines with J gene TRBJ2-1, with 12 bases fitting TRBD2. The germline CDR1 and CDR2 sequences are LNHDA and SQIVND (reference sequence). J was trimmed by 6 bases and V by 3 bases; bases with no gene match: 6. The CDR3 is 16 amino acids. In nucleotides, the CDR3 is TGTGCCAGTAGTATCCCCGGACTAGCGGGGACCAATGAGCAGTTCTTC. It specifies CASSIPGLAGTNEQFF.

The rearrangement joins TRBV4-2 to TRBJ2-5; 13 bases agree with TRBD2. This CDR3 region has 15 residues. Germline V gives CDR1 LGHNA, CDR2 YNFKEQ. J lost 7 bases, V lost 1 base, and 3 bases had no gene match. The CDR3 region has the DNA TGTGCCAGCAGCCAAGGGACTAGCGGGGGTTGGACCCAGTACTTC. Its translation is CASSQGTSGGWTQYF.

This clone was found once. The rearrangement joins TRBV5-1 to TRBJ2-3; 8 bases fit TRBD1. The CDR3 is made up of 15 amino acids. CDR1 and CDR2 from the germline V gene are SGHRS and YFSETQ. Germline trimming cut 0 bases from V and 2 bases from J; bases unmatched to any gene: 2. CDR3 protein: CASSLGRGLTDTQYF. In DNA form, the CDR3 reads TGCGCCAGCAGCTTGGGCAGGGGGCTCACAGATACGCAGTATTTT.

Here the CDR3 reads CASSIQGALNTEAFF. Written as DNA, the CDR3 is TGTGCCAGCAGCATACAGGGGGCTCTGAACACTGAAGCTTTCTTT. This rearrangement joins TRBV5-4 to TRBJ1-1; 9 nucleotides align to TRBD1. Trimming at V came to 4 bases and at J to 0 bases, leaving 4 bases not matched to a gene. From germline, CDR1 is SGHNT and CDR2 YYREEE (reference sequence). The CDR3 runs 15 residues. The whole variable domain, filled in from reference TRBV5-4 and TRBJ1-1, reads ETGVTQSPTHLIKTRGQQVTLRCSSQSGHNTVSWYQQALGQGPQFIFQYYREEENGRGNFPPRFSGLQFPNYSSELNVNALELDDSALYLCASSIQGALNTEAFFGQGTRLTVV.

This clone was counted only a few times. At one end the junction does not follow the germline gene, possibly because of a read error. The identical CDR3 is also encoded by other nucleotide sequences in the sample. This rearrangement joins TRBV7-9 to TRBJ2-7, with TRBD2 identical over 10 bases. Germline V gives CDR1 SEHNR, CDR2 FQNEAQ (reference sequence). This CDR3 contains 15 residues. The CDR3 DNA sequence: TGTGCCAGCAGCCTAGCTAGCGGGGGAACCTACGAGCAGTACTTC. As protein: CASSLASGGTYEQYF.

The rearrangement joins TRBV7-6 to TRBJ1-2, with 11 bases matching TRBD1. Per the germline V gene, CDR1 is SGHVS and CDR2 is FNYEAQ. The trim removed 4 bases at V and 7 bases at J, leaving 11 bases unmatched. The CDR3 runs to 16 residues. CDR3 coding DNA: TGTGCCAGCAGCTCCTGGGACAGGGGGGAAATAGCTGGCTACACCTTC. Residues: CASSSWDRGEIAGYTF.